One and the same sample provided the 17 T cell receptor beta chains below, sequenced in a study of blood T cells in healthy people across ages. Together with a sample-barcoded 5' primer, a J-beta primer mix was included in a second PCR lasting about 7 to 12 cycles. TCRdb analysed the 5' RACE reads with MiXCR anew, one entry per CDR3 protein. The sample lists about 570,000 distinct CDR3 sequences, 25% to 30% occurring once. Sequenced sample: blood. The receptors were gathered from an older woman in good health.

This clonotype was detected only a few times. V gene TRBV10-3 combines with J gene TRBJ2-3, with 9 nucleotides matching TRBD2. V shed 0 bases, J shed 5 bases, and the junction held 12 bases outside the gene matches. CDR1 ENHRY and CDR2 SYGVKD come from the germline V gene. The CDR3 is made up of 18 amino acids. CDR3: CAISESRAQRGAGDTQYF. CDR3 nucleotide sequence: TGTGCCATCAGTGAGTCGAGGGCCCAGCGGGGGGCCGGAGATACGCAGTATTTT.

This clonotype was counted only a few times. The chain is built from TRBV4-3 and TRBJ1-4, with TRBD1 as a possible D gene (5 bases). This CDR3 is 18 amino acids long. Trimming shortened V by 5 bases and J by 4 bases, and 23 bases separated the two germline ends. The V gene's germline CDR1 is LGHNA and CDR2 YSLEER. CDR3: CASSSYGALGALNEKLFF. CDR3 nucleotide sequence: TGCGCCAGCAGCTCCTACGGGGCCCTCGGGGCCCTTAATGAAAAACTGTTTTTT.

This clonotype came up a few times. Sequence at one end of the junction differs from germline and may be a read error. CDR3 sequence: CASGLMKEQYF. The CDR3 bases are TGTGCCAGCGGCTTGATGAAAGAGCAGTACTTC. This sequence joins TRBV5-6 and TRBJ2-7; D is unresolved. The CDR3 runs to 11 residues. Per germline, CDR1 SGHDT and CDR2 YYEEEE. Variable domain in full (rest from reference TRBV5-6 and TRBJ2-7): DAGVTQSPTHLIKTRGQQVTLRCSPKSGHDTVSWYQQALGQGPQFIFQYYEEEERQRGNFPDRFSGHQFPNYSSELNVNALLLGDSALYLCASGLMKEQYFGPGTRLTVT.

This clonotype was seen a few times. Here the CDR3 reads CASSFRGFDTEQFF. Here the CDR3 DNA reads TGCGCCAGCAGCTTCAGGGGTTTCGACACTGAGCAGTTCTTC. The gene calls are TRBV5-1 and TRBJ2-5, with D tentatively TRBD1 (6 bases). The DNA end favors TRBJ2-1, so the J call may be wrong. This CDR3 region has 14 residues. Germline V gene sequence: CDR1 SGHRS, CDR2 YFSETQ.

The rearrangement links TRBV6-5 to TRBJ2-7; D gene ambiguous. The V end lost 6 bases, the J end lost 6 bases, and 18 bases lay between the germline ends. There are 14 residues in the CDR3. Germline values: CDR1 MNHEY, CDR2 SVGAGI. CDR3 bases: TGTGCCAGCAGCCGAGGTGGGAACCAAGGCGAGCAGTACTTC. It is translated as CASSRGGNQGEQYF.

A word on this clonotype: An end of the junction differs from the germline gene, which may be a read error. The J gene is TRBJ1-2, the V gene TRBV20-1; possibly TRBD1 for D (6 bases). CDR3 length: 14 residues. Germline CDR1 DFQATT, CDR2 SNEGSKA (reference sequence). The CDR3 loop reads CGATNQGGGYGYTF. The CDR3, as DNA: TGCGGTGCTACGAACCAAGGGGGAGGATATGGCTACACCTTC.

Comments on this clonotype: Since no conserved phenylalanine or tryptophan closes the CDR3, a read error is the likely cause. The chain links TRBV7-3 to TRBJ1-3; TRBD1 aligns across 9 bases. The V and J ends lost 2 bases and 4 bases, in that order; junction bases with no gene match: 3. The CDR3 runs to 15 residues. Germline CDR1 and CDR2: SGHTA and FQGTGA. CDR3 bases: TGTGCCAGCAGCTTAGACGGACAGGGGGGAAACACCATATATCTT. Its protein product is CASSLDGQGGNTIYL.

This clonotype was recorded a few times. The chain couples TRBV9 to TRBJ2-1; D is ambiguous. CDR1 SGDLS and CDR2 YYNGEE come from the germline V gene. Trimming removed 4 bases from V and 8 bases from J, with 13 bases in between. The CDR3 covers 13 residues. The CDR3 nucleotides are TGTGCCAGCAGCCGTTTGCTCTGGGATGAGCAGTTCTTC. As protein: CASSRLLWDEQFF.

In this sample, this clonotype turned up a few times. CDR3 coding DNA: TGTGCCAGCGGGACTAGCGGGACCTACGAGCAGTACTTC. Translating gives CASGTSGTYEQYF. The rearrangement joins TRBV6-1 to TRBJ2-7; TRBD2 agrees at 13 bases. V lost 8 bases and J lost 2; bases outside the gene matches: 0. Germline CDR1 is MNHNS and CDR2 is SASEGT. The CDR3 spans 13 residues.

The V and J genes are TRBV11-2 and TRBJ2-2; D gene unclear. CDR3 length: 15 residues. V was shortened by 3 bases and J by 1 base, with 9 bases between the two germline ends. Per the germline V gene, CDR1 is SGHAT and CDR2 is FQNNGV. The CDR3 loop is CASSFLGGNTGELFF. As DNA, the CDR3 is TGTGCCAGCAGCTTTCTGGGTGGGAACACCGGGGAGCTGTTTTTT.

This clonotype was detected only a few times. The chain uses TRBV25-1 and TRBJ2-5, with D tentatively TRBD1 (5 bases). Deletions cut 4 bases from V and 3 bases from J, with 9 bases between. The CDR3 runs to 13 residues. Germline V gene sequence: CDR1 MGHDK, CDR2 SYGVNS. CDR3 in DNA: TGTGCCAGCAGTGCGAAAGGGGAAGAGACCCAGTACTTC. Translated: CASSAKGEETQYF.

This clonotype was picked up a small number of times. The chain is built from TRBV7-9 and TRBJ2-5; D possibly corresponds to TRBD2 (6 bases). The V gene lost 3 bases and the J gene lost 2 bases, with 10 bases spanning the gap. CDR3 length: 14 residues. CDR1 is SEHNR, CDR2 FQNEAQ, per germline (reference sequence). The CDR3 loop reads CASSFMTRQETQYF. The CDR3 DNA reads TGTGCCAGCAGCTTTATGACTAGACAAGAGACCCAGTACTTC. Full variable domain (outside the CDR3, taken from reference TRBV7-9 and TRBJ2-5): DTGVSQNPRHKITKRGQNVTFRCDPISEHNRLYWYRQTLGQGPEFLTYFQNEAQLEKSRLLSDRFSAERPKGSFSTLEIQRTEQGDSAMYLCASSFMTRQETQYFGPGTRLLVL.

In the case of this clonotype: At one of its ends the junction is not consistent with the germline gene, which may arise from a read error. This chain uses TRBV3-1 with TRBJ1-2, with D tentatively TRBD1 (5 bases). Per the germline V gene, CDR1 is LGHDT and CDR2 is YNNKEL (reference sequence). This CDR3 has 16 residues. CDR3 region: CAGSHLGGGVVNGYTF. DNA for the CDR3: TGTGCCGGCAGCCACCTGGGTGGAGGGGTGGTCAATGGCTACACCTTC.

The chain couples TRBV7-2 to TRBJ2-4; D gene unclear. CDR1 and CDR2 (germline): SGHTA, FQGNSA. The CDR3 consists of 15 residues. V was pared by 5 bases and J by 1 base, with 12 bases between. CDR3 sequence: CASSGRQAAKNIQYF. CDR3 nucleotides: TGTGCCAGCAGCGGGCGTCAGGCGGCCAAAAACATTCAGTACTTC.

The J gene is TRBJ1-6, the V gene TRBV6-1; TRBD1 matches at 7 bases. The CDR3 spans 17 residues. V trimming: 8 bases; J trimming: 6 bases; junction bases outside the gene matches: 16. The V gene's germline CDR1 is MNHNS and CDR2 SASEGT. This CDR3 is CASRLDRVPDSNSPLHF. In DNA form, the CDR3 reads TGTGCCAGCCGGTTAGACAGGGTTCCGGACTCTAATTCACCCCTCCACTTT.

J is TRBJ1-4 and V is TRBV27; TRBD1 agrees at 9 bases. The CDR3 totals 20 residues. Germline V gene data show CDR1 as MNHEY and CDR2 as SMNVEV (reference sequence). Germline trimming cut 5 bases from V and 4 bases from J; bases unmatched to any gene: 20. The CDR3 coding sequence is TGTGCCAGCAGTCCAACCGGGACAGGGTGGCCCCCAACAGATAATGAAAAACTGTTTTTT. Amino acids: CASSPTGTGWPPTDNEKLFF.

This clonotype was picked up a small number of times. The rearrangement joins TRBV5-1 to TRBJ2-5; D gene ambiguous. The DNA end lines up better with TRBJ2-1; the J call may be wrong. The CDR3 runs 12 residues. From germline, CDR1 is SGHRS and CDR2 YFSETQ. In DNA, the CDR3 is TGCGCCACCTCTCTTCTTTGGGATGAGCAGTTCTTC. It specifies CATSLLWDEQFF.